This passage covers 7 T cell receptor beta chains from one sample sequenced in a study of cytomegalovirus exposure and HLA in healthy donors. The PCR made use of 60 Vbeta and 13 Jbeta primers. Data came from immunoSEQ multiplex PCR; TCRdb stores just in-frame clones and leaves some out. The repertoire has some 60,000 clones, more than 70% of them found once; the top ten carry under 7%. Material for sequencing was PBMCs. These receptors were obtained from a woman aged 25 to 39 in good health and CMV-seronegative.

The chain has TRBV7-2 and TRBJ2-3, with D perhaps matching TRBD2 (5 bases). Trimming pared 5 bases from V and 7 bases from J, leaving 16 bases between. Germline values: CDR1 SGHTA, CDR2 FQGNSA. The CDR3 spans 14 residues. The CDR3 sequence: CASSAGPSGNTQYF. CDR3 coding DNA: TGTGCCAGCAGCGCTGGCCCCTCCGGGAATACGCAGTATTTT.

The chain carries TRBV2 and TRBJ1-4, with D unresolved. This CDR3 comprises 11 residues. Germline V gene data show CDR1 as SNHLY and CDR2 as FYNNEI. Trimming took 6 bases from V and 6 from J, leaving 5 bases between them. For the CDR3, the DNA is TGTGCCAGCAGAGCGGATGAAAAACTGTTTTTT. This encodes CASRADEKLFF.

This CDR3 is CASSVDGSSSETQYF. CDR3 nucleotides: TGTGCCAGCAGCGTAGATGGCAGTTCAAGTGAGACCCAGTACTTC. This sequence joins TRBV9 and TRBJ2-5; D call uncertain. Trimming removed 0 bases at V and 5 bases at J, with 14 bases between. This CDR3 region has 15 residues. The germline gives CDR1 SGDLS, CDR2 YYNGEE.

This chain links TRBV5-1 with TRBJ2-1; TRBD1 agrees at 9 bases. This CDR3 comprises 15 residues. Germline V gene sequence: CDR1 SGHRS, CDR2 YFSETQ. Trimming removed 4 bases from V and 9 bases from J; junction bases left unmatched: 11. The CDR3 loop reads CASSGTGTKGGEQFF. The DNA of the CDR3 is TGCGCCAGCAGCGGGACAGGGACCAAAGGAGGTGAGCAGTTCTTC.

This clone was observed once. The chain joins TRBV6-5 to TRBJ1-4, with a weak D call TRBD1 (6 bases). Looked up from germline, CDR1 is MNHEY and CDR2 is SVGAGI. The CDR3 sequence is 15 residues long. Trimming took 5 bases from V and 6 from J, leaving 16 bases between them. The CDR3 sequence: CASSRRRGADEKLFF. In nucleotides, the CDR3 is TGTGCCAGCAGTCGACGCAGGGGCGCCGATGAAAAACTGTTTTTT.

The V call is TRBV6-5, the J call TRBJ2-3, with 9 positions matching TRBD2. Looked up from germline, CDR1 is MNHEY and CDR2 is SVGAGI. The CDR3 contains 16 residues. V trimming: 0 bases; J trimming: 1 base; junction bases outside the gene matches: 2. The CDR3 DNA is TGTGCCAGCAGTTACTCGCCTAGCGGGGGCACAGATACGCAGTATTTT. This translates into CASSYSPSGGTDTQYF.

Only a few counts were recorded for this clone. The gene calls are TRBV5-4 and TRBJ2-5; TRBD2 is a possible D gene (6 bases). Germline V gene data show CDR1 as SGHNT and CDR2 as YYREEE (reference sequence). CDR3 length: 15 residues. Trimming cost V 3 bases and J 4 bases, with 16 bases left between them. CDR3 protein: CASSSAWASVETQYF. CDR3 in DNA: TGTGCCAGCAGCTCTGCGTGGGCTAGCGTAGAGACCCAGTACTTC. Drawing the rest from reference TRBV5-4 and TRBJ2-5, the complete variable domain is ETGVTQSPTHLIKTRGQQVTLRCSSQSGHNTVSWYQQALGQGPQFIFQYYREEENGRGNFPPRFSGLQFPNYSSELNVNALELDDSALYLCASSSAWASVETQYFGPGTRLLVL.